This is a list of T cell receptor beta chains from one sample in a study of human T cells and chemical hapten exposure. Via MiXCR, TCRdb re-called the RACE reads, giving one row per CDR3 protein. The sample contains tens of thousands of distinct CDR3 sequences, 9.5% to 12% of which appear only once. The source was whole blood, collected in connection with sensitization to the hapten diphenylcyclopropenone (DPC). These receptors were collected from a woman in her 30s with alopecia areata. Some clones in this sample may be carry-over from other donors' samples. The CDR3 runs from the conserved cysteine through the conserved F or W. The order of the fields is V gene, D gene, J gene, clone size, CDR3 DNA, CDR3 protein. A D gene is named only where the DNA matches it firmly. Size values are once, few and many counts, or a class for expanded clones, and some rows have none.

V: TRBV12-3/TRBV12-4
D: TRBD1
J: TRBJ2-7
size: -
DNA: TGTGCCAGCAGCCCCCGACAGGGGGTGGACTACGAGCAGTACTTC
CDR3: CASSPRQGVDYEQYF

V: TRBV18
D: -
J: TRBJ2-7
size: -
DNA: TGTGCCAGCTCACCACCGTGGGGAGGCACGTCCTACGAGCAGTACTTC
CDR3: CASSPPWGGTSYEQYF

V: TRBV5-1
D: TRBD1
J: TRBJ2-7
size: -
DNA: TGCGCCAGCAGCTTGTGGACAGGGCGCGAGCAGTACTTC
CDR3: CASSLWTGREQYF

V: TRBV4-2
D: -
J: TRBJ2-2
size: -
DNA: TGTGCCAGCAGCCAAGGCCCAGATCGGGAGCTGTTTTTT
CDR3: CASSQGPDRELFF

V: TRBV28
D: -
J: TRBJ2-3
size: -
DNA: TGTGCCAGCAGTCCCCGGGGTACGCAGTATTTT
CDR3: CASSPRGTQYF

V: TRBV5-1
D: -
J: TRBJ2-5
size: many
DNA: TGCGCCAGCAGCACGGGTCTAGCCCAAGAGACCCAGTACTTC
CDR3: CASSTGLAQETQYF

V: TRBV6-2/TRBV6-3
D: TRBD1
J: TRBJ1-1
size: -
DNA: TGTGCCAGCAGTTACAGGACAGGGGCCTTGAACACTGAAGCTTTCTTT
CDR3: CASSYRTGALNTEAFF

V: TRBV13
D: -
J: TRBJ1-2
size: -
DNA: TGTGCCAGCAGCTTAGCAGGGGCGCTTAACTATGGCTACACCTTC
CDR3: CASSLAGALNYGYTF

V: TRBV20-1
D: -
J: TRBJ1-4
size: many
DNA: TGCAGTGCTAAGACAGGAACTAATGAAAAACTGTTTTTT
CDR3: CSAKTGTNEKLFF

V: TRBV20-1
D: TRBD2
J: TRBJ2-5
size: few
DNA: TGCAGTGCTACTCGCCTACTAGCGGGGGAAGTGGAGACCCAGTACTTC
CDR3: CSATRLLAGEVETQYF

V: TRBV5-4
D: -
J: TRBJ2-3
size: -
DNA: TGTGCCAGCAGCTCCTCAGGGGCAGATACGCAGTATTTT
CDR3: CASSSSGADTQYF

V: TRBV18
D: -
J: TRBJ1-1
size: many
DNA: TGTGCCAGCTCACCAACTAGGGAAAATGAAGCTTTCTTT
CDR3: CASSPTRENEAFF

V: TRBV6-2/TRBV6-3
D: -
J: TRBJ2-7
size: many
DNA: TGTGCCAGCAAAGACGCCCTCGGGTCTCCCTACGAGCAGTACTTC
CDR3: CASKDALGSPYEQYF

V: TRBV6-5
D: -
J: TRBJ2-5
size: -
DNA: TGTGCCAGCAGTTACCGATCAGAAATTAAAGAGACCCAGTACTTC
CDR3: CASSYRSEIKETQYF

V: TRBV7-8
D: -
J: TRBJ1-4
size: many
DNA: TGTGCCAGCAGCCCGCGTAGCAGACCTAATGAAAAACTGTTTTTT
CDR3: CASSPRSRPNEKLFF

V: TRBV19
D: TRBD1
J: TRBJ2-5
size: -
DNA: TGTGCCAGTAGTATGGGGACAGTAGAGACCCAGTACTTC
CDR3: CASSMGTVETQYF

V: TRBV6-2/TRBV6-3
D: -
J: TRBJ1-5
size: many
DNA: TGTGCCAGCAACCGATTTAGCAATCAGCCCCAGCATTTT
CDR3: CASNRFSNQPQHF

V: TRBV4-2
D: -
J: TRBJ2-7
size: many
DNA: TGTGCCAGCAGCCAAGAGGAGGGATATGACTACGAGCAGTACTTC
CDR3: CASSQEEGYDYEQYF

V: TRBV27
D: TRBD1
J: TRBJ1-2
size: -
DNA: TGTGCCAGCAGTATCTCCGGACAGGGACTTCCATATGGCTACACCTTC
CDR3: CASSISGQGLPYGYTF

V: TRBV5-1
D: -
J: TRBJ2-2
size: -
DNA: TGCGCCAGCAGCGTGAATCCGGGGACCGGGGAGCTGTTTTTT
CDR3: CASSVNPGTGELFF

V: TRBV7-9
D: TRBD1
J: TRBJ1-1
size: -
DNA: TGTGCCAGCAGCAGAAGCGACAGGGCACCCCTGACTTTCTTT
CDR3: CASSRSDRAPLTFF

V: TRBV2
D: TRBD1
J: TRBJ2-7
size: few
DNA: TGTGCCAGCGACCGGGACAGCATGACGAGGCAGTACTTC
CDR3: CASDRDSMTRQYF

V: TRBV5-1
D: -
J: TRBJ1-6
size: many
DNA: TGCGCCAGCAGCTTGGGCCAGTCGCATTCACCCCTCCACTTT
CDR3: CASSLGQSHSPLHF